These 5 T cell receptor beta chains share one sample of origin, sequenced in a study of prognosis after radiotherapy for stage I lung cancer. The study amplified the TCR beta CDR3 region from genomic DNA. This amplification was carried out by two rounds of multiplex PCR. Gene-specific primers for each TRBV and TRBJ gene drove first-round PCR. MiXCR, run by TCRdb on the multiplex PCR reads, gives a single entry per CDR3 protein. The table includes about 30,000 distinct CDR3 sequences, 40% to 60% detected once. The sequencing used PBMCs, collected before or after stereotactic body radiation therapy (not recorded which). The receptor source for this set is a donor of 50 years or more with non-small cell lung cancer.

The chain carries TRBV7-2 and TRBJ1-2; D unresolved. There are 15 residues in the CDR3. The germline V gene has CDR1 SGHTA and CDR2 FQGNSA. V dropped 0 bases and J dropped 4 bases, with 12 bases sitting between them. CDR3 residues: CASSLASRLGYGYTF. DNA for the CDR3: TGTGCCAGCAGCTTAGCGAGCAGGTTAGGCTATGGCTACACCTTC.

Of note for this clonotype: A read error is possible here, since a much larger clone lies one base away. The V gene is TRBV28, the J gene TRBJ2-5; 7 bases agree with TRBD2. Germline trimming cut 5 bases from V and 8 bases from J; bases unmatched to any gene: 8. CDR3 length equals 13 residues. The V gene's germline CDR1 is MDHEN and CDR2 SYDVKM. CDR3 sequence: CASSRGEASTQYF. CDR3 DNA sequence: TGTGCCAGCAGTCGGGGGGAAGCGAGTACCCAGTACTTC.

This clonotype was recorded at least ten times. V and J are TRBV6-9 and TRBJ2-7, with TRBD2 matching over 9 bases. Germline V gene data show CDR1 as MNHGY and CDR2 as SVAAGI. The CDR3 spans 13 residues. V dropped 4 bases and J dropped 12; count of bases not matched to a gene: 10. CDR3 coding DNA: TGTGCCAGCAGTTCGCGGGCGGGGGGGGGTGTGTACTTC. Translated: CASSSRAGGGVYF.

V and J are TRBV12-3 or TRBV12-4 and TRBJ2-7; 10 bases are a match to TRBD1. The end of the DNA is better explained by TRBJ2-1, so the J call may be wrong. The CDR3 extends over 15 amino acids. CDR3 in amino acids: CASSQDRGPYNEQFF. The CDR3 region has the DNA TGTGCCAGCAGCCAAGACAGGGGGCCCTACAATGAGCAGTTCTTC.

In this sample, this clonotype is medium-sized (0.01 to 0.1%). Compared with germline, one end of the junction differs, possibly owing to a read error. The V gene is TRBV6-2 or TRBV6-3, the J gene TRBJ2-7; no clear D. The V gene's germline CDR1 is MNHEY and CDR2 SVGEGT. The CDR3 is 14 amino acids. The CDR3 reads CASSHSDTSYEQYF. DNA for the CDR3: TGTGCCAGCAGTCACTCCGACACATCCTACGAGCAGTACTTC.